This paragraph covers one T cell receptor beta chain sequence. Its antigen is unidentified. Per the germline V gene, CDR1 is LNHDA and CDR2 is SQIVND (reference sequence). Trimming took off 5 bases at V and 3 bases at J, with 11 bases between the two ends. The CDR3 has 14 residues. This record comes from a study of T cell repertoires in cytomegalovirus infection. Background on the study: CMV infection together with matching HLA type was indicated by public TCR beta signatures.

Study-wide findings and caveats: HLA-C-restricted CMV-specific TCR beta clonotypes prevailed in the ex vivo response. Totalled public TCR beta family frequency picked out people who carried CMV plus the relevant HLA.

One entry per CDR3 protein, called by TCRdb with MiXCR from the reads. The sample lists approximately 500,000 distinct CDR3 sequences, 15% to 20% occurring once. This chain links TRBV19 with TRBJ1-5, with D perhaps matching TRBD1 (6 bases). The clonotype comes from a human donor in good health (CMV status not recorded). Some clones in this sample may be carry-over from other donors' samples. Material: CD8+ T cells from PBMCs. The CDR3 DNA reads as TGTGCCAGTAGTTCGTCAGGGGCCAATCAGCCCCAGCATTTT. The encoded protein is CASSSSGANQPQHF. The full variable domain, in which reference TRBV19 and TRBJ1-5 provide the parts outside the CDR3, is DGGITQSPKYLFRKEGQNVTLSCEQNLNHDAMYWYRQDPGQGLRLIYYSQIVNDFQKGDIAEGYSVSREKKESFPLTVTSAQKNPTAFYLCASSSSGANQPQHFGDGTRLSIL.